The clone carrying this T cell receptor (beta chain) was detected a few times. TCRdb's copy holds only in-frame clones and misses some; the assay was immunoSEQ multiplex PCR. The data hold approximately 74,000 clones, with 90% observed a single time. This entry belongs to a study of OX40 agonist ivuxolimab in advanced cancers. Overall study context: Patients received ivuxolimab, an agonistic anti-OX40 (CD134) antibody. Head and neck, renal cell, melanoma or hepatocellular carcinoma were the cancers that dose-escalation patients had. From about 20 to 79 years was the age range, with a mean of around 54 years, and roughly 80% were male.

Germline V gene data show CDR1 as MDHEN and CDR2 as SYDVKM. The CDR3 runs to 19 residues. Trimming removed 5 bases from V and 1 base from J, with 24 bases in between. V is TRBV28 and J is TRBJ1-5; tentative D call: TRBD1 (5 bases). The clonotype was recovered from an adult with an advanced solid tumor such as melanoma, head and neck, liver or kidney cancer. This specimen was CD4+ or CD8+ T cells sorted from blood, taken in a trial of the OX40 agonist ivuxolimab. The CDR3 reads CASSGYGLHLGGSNQPQHF. The CDR3 DNA reads TGTGCCAGCAGTGGGTACGGGCTCCACCTTGGGGGGAGCAATCAGCCCCAGCATTTT. The full variable domain, its missing parts supplied by reference TRBV28 and TRBJ1-5, is DVKVTQSSRYLVKRTGEKVFLECVQDMDHENMFWYRQDPGLGLRLIYFSYDVKMKEKGDIPEGYSVSREKKERFSLILESASTNQTSMYLCASSGYGLHLGGSNQPQHFGDGTRLSIL.